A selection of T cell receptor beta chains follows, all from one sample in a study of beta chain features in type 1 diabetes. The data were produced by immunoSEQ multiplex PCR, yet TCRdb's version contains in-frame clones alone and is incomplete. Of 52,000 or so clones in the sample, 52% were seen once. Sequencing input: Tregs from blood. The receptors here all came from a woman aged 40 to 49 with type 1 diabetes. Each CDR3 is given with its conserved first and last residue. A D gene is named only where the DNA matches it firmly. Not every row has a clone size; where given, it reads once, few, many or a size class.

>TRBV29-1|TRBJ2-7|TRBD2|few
CSVGTSGIYEQYF
TGCAGCGTAGGGACTAGCGGTATCTACGAGCAGTACTTC
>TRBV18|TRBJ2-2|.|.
CASSAPGTSNTGELFF
TGTGCCAGCTCAGCACCCGGGACATCGAACACCGGGGAGCTGTTTTTT
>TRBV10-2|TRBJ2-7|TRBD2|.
CASSESLAGDSYEQYF
TGCGCCAGCAGTGAGTCGTTAGCGGGCGATTCCTACGAGCAGTACTTC
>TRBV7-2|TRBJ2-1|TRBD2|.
CASSLAAGGPGEQFF
TGTGCCAGCAGCTTAGCGGCGGGAGGGCCAGGTGAGCAGTTCTTC
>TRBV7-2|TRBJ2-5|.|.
CASSLDRGGGETQYF
TGTGCCAGCAGCTTAGATCGTGGGGGGGGCGAGACCCAGTACTTC
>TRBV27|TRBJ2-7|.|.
CASSSGVGQGSSYEQYF
TGTGCCAGCAGTTCAGGTGTTGGTCAGGGAAGCTCCTACGAGCAGTACTTC
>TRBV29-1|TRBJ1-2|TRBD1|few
CSVPTGLRGYTF
TGCAGCGTCCCGACAGGGCTTAGGGGCTACACCTTC
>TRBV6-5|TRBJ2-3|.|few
CASSYLSGDPTDTQYF
TGTGCCAGCAGTTACTTGTCAGGGGATCCCACAGATACGCAGTATTTT
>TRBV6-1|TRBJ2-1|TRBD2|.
CASSAGTSGIDEQFF
TGTGCCAGCAGTGCCGGGACTAGCGGGATTGATGAGCAGTTCTTC
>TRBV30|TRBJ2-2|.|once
CAWRLGGLNTGELFF
TGTGCCTGGAGATTGGGGGGGCTAAACACCGGGGAGCTGTTTTTT
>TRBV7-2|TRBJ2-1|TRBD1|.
CASSLFPGTGGQGEQFF
TGTGCCAGCAGCTTATTCCCAGGGACAGGGGGCCAGGGGGAGCAGTTCTTC
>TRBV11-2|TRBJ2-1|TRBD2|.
CASSLRLSLAGNEQFF
TGTGCCAGCAGCTTGCGCCTTTCCCTAGCGGGCAATGAGCAGTTCTTC
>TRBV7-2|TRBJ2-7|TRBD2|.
CASSGRLAGGLSYEQYF
TGTGCCAGCAGCGGGAGACTAGCGGGAGGTCTCTCCTACGAGCAGTACTTC
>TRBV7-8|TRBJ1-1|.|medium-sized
CASSLGTLKAFF
TGTGCCAGCAGCTTAGGGACATTAAAAGCTTTCTTT
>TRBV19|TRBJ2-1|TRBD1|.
CASSRDRYNEQFF
TGTGCCAGTAGTAGGGACAGATATAATGAGCAGTTCTTC
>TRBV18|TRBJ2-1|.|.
CASSPGRSPNEQFF
TGTGCCAGCTCACCAGGGAGGTCACCGAATGAGCAGTTCTTC
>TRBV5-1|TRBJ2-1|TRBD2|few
CASSWGLAGGPGSYEQFF
TGCGCCAGCAGCTGGGGACTAGCGGGAGGGCCTGGTAGCTATGAGCAGTTCTTC
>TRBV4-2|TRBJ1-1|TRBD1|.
CASSQGQGENTEAFF
TGTGCCAGCAGCCAAGGACAGGGCGAGAACACTGAAGCTTTCTTT
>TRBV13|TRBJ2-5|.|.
CASNSGDSYSGEQYF
TGTGCCAGCAATTCCGGGGACTCCTACTCGGGTGAGCAGTACTTC
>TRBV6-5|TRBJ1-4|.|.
CASSNLGGKLFF
TGTGCCAGCAGTAACCTCGGCGGAAAACTGTTTTTT
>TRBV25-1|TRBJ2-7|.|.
CASSESPLAVSSYEQYF
TGTGCCAGCAGTGAATCCCCTCTTGCGGTAAGCTCCTACGAGCAGTACTTC
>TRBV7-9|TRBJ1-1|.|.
CASSSTVLNTEAFF
TGTGCCAGCAGCTCGACAGTCTTGAACACTGAAGCTTTCTTT
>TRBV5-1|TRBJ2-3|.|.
CASTNTDTQYF
TGCGCCAGCACCAACACAGATACGCAGTATTTT
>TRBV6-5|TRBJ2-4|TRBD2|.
CASSLSSRGEDIQYF
TGTGCCAGCAGTTTATCCTCGCGGGGGGAGGACATTCAGTACTTC
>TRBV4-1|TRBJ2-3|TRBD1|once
CASSRTGGKGTDTQYF
TGCGCCAGCAGCCGCACAGGGGGCAAGGGCACAGATACGCAGTATTTT
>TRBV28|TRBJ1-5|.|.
CASSTGYNQPQHF
TGTGCCAGCAGCACAGGGTACAATCAGCCCCAGCATTTT
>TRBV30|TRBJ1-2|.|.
CAWSLNYGYTF
TGTGCCTGGTCCCTTAACTATGGCTACACCTTC
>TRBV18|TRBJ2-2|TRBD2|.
CASSQLAGRGELFF
TGTGCCAGCTCACAACTAGCGGGTCGCGGGGAGCTGTTTTTT
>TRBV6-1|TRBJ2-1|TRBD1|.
CASQQGGFLNEQFF
TGTGCCAGCCAACAAGGGGGCTTTTTGAATGAGCAGTTCTTC
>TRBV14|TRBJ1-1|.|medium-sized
CASSLRQAGNTEAFF
TGTGCCAGCAGCTTAAGGCAGGCGGGGAACACTGAAGCTTTCTTT
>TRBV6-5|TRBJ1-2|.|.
CASSYSGADNYGYTF
TGTGCCAGCAGTTACTCAGGGGCGGATAACTATGGCTACACCTTC
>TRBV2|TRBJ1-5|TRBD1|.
CASFRDRNQPQHF
TGTGCCAGCTTCCGGGACAGAAATCAGCCCCAGCATTTT
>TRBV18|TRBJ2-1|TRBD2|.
CASSPGAGGDGEQFF
TGTGCCAGCTCACCGGGGGCGGGAGGGGACGGTGAGCAGTTCTTC
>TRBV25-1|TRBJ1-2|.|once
CASSDGGRPPYGGYTF
TGTGCCAGCAGTGACGGGGGGAGGCCCCCCTATGGGGGCTACACCTTC
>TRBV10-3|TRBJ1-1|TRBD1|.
CAISVQGATNTEAFF
TGTGCCATCAGTGTCCAGGGGGCTACGAACACTGAAGCTTTCTTT
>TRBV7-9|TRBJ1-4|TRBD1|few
CASSLAGGYEKLFF
TGTGCCAGCAGCTTAGCAGGGGGCTATGAAAAACTGTTTTTT
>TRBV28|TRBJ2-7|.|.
CASSLPRFYEQYF
TGTGCCAGCAGTTTACCTAGGTTCTACGAGCAGTACTTC
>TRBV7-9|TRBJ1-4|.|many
CASSLAGANEKLFF
TGTGCCAGCAGCTTAGCAGGGGCTAATGAAAAACTGTTTTTT
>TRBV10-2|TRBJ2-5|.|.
CASSGQRETQYF
TGCGCCAGCAGCGGACAGAGGGAGACCCAGTACTTC
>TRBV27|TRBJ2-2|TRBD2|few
CASRLAGGSGELFF
TGTGCCAGCAGACTAGCGGGAGGGTCCGGGGAGCTGTTTTTT
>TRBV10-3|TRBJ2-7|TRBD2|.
CAILAGGNRGYEQYF
TGTGCCATCTTAGCGGGAGGGAACAGGGGGTACGAGCAGTACTTC
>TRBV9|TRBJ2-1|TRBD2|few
CASSVSGTSPYNEQFF
TGTGCCAGCAGCGTATCGGGGACTAGCCCCTACAATGAGCAGTTCTTC
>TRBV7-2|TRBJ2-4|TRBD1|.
CASSLDRGPQNIQYF
TGTGCCAGCAGCTTAGACAGGGGGCCCCAAAACATTCAGTACTTC
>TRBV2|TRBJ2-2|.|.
CASSDIGHANTGELFF
TGTGCCAGCAGTGATATCGGTCACGCGAACACCGGGGAGCTGTTTTTT
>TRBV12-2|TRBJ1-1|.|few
CASRLELGRGAGSTEAFF
TGTGCAAGTCGCTTAGAACTTGGACGGGGAGCGGGGAGCACTGAAGCTTTCTTT
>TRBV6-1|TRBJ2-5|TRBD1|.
CASRSGTGKAETQYF
TGTGCCAGCAGGTCCGGGACAGGGAAGGCTGAGACCCAGTACTTC
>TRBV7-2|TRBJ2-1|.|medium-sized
CASSSAELQFF
TGTGCCAGCAGTTCAGCGGAGCTACAGTTCTTC
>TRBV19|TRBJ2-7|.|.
CASSIGPGFNFDEQYF
TGTGCCAGTAGTATAGGGCCAGGCTTTAATTTCGACGAGCAGTACTTC
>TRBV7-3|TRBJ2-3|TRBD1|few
CASSILQGSQYF
TGTGCCAGCAGCATACTACAGGGGTCGCAGTATTTT
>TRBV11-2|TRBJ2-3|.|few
CASSLLGHSTDTQYF
TGTGCCAGCAGCCTCCTCGGACACAGCACAGATACGCAGTATTTT
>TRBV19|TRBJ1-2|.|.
CASSIGSRGYTF
TGTGCCAGTAGTATCGGGAGCCGGGGCTACACCTTC
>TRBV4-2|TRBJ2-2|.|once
CASSPQGLENTGELFF
TGTGCCAGCAGCCCACAGGGTCTTGAGAACACCGGGGAGCTGTTTTTT
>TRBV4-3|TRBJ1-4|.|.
CASSQEGPGSTNEKLFF
TGCGCCAGCAGCCAAGAAGGCCCAGGGTCAACTAATGAAAAACTGTTTTTT
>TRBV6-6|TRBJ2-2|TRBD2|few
CASSYVGGGTGELFF
TGTGCCAGCAGTTACGTGGGCGGGGGAACCGGGGAGCTGTTTTTT
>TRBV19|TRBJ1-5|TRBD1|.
CASSKTGVGQPQHF
TGTGCCAGTAGTAAGACAGGGGTAGGCCAGCCCCAGCATTTT
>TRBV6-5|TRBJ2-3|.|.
CASSTRKGGTDTQYF
TGTGCCAGCAGTACTAGAAAGGGGGGCACAGATACGCAGTATTTT